This TCR beta chain appears in the sequencing data of a study of cytomegalovirus exposure and HLA in healthy donors. General study results and limits: Some TCR beta chains (164 of them) were listed as cytomegalovirus-associated. One variant, a missense change in DCLRE1C, was linked in a later analysis to TCR beta V- and J-gene trimming.

There are 13 residues in the CDR3. Deletions cut 6 bases from V and 9 bases from J, with 12 bases between. Germline CDR1 and CDR2: MNHEY and SMNVEV (reference sequence). In the PCR, 60 Vbeta and 13 Jbeta primers were used. Clones were read by immunoSEQ multiplex PCR, and TCRdb kept only the in-frame ones, dropping some. The sample has around 100,000 clones, 82% seen once. Details on this clone: Its antigen remains unknown.

Sample: PBMCs. The receptor was isolated from a woman aged 18-30 years in good health and CMV-seronegative. The chain links TRBV27 to TRBJ1-6, with a possible D match to TRBD1 (6 bases). The DNA for the CDR3 is TGTGCCAGCAGCCCCACAGGGTTTTCACCCCTCCACTTT. Translated: CASSPTGFSPLHF.